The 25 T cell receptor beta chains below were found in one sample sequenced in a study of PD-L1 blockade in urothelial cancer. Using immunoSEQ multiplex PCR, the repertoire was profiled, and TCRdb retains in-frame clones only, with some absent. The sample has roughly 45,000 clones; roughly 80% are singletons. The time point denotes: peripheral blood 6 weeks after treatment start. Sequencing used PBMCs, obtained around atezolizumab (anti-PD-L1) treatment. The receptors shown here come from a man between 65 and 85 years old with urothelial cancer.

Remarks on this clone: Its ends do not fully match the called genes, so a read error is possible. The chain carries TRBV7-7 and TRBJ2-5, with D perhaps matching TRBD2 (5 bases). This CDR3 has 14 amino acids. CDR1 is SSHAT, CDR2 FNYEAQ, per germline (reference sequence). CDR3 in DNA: TGTGCTAGCAGCTTAGCGCCAAGCTTAGAGACCCAGTACTTC. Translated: CASSLAPSLETQYF.

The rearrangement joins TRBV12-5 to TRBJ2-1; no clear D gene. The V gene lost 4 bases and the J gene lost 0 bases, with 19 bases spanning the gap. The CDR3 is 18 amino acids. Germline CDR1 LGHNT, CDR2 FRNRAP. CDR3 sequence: CASGSPESGLSSYNEQFF. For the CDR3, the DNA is TGTGCTAGTGGTTCCCCCGAATCGGGTCTGAGCTCCTACAATGAGCAGTTCTTC.

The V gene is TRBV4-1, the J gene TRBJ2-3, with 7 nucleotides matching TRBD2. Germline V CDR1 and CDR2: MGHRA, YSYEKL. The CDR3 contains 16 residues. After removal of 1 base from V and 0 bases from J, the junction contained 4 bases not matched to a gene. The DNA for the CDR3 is TGCGCCAGCAGCCAAGCGCCTAGCGGTAGCACAGATACGCAGTATTTT. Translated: CASSQAPSGSTDTQYF.

The CDR3 here is CSASDYLTQYF. CDR3 DNA: TGCAGTGCTAGCGACTACCTAACGCAGTATTTT. The chain carries TRBV20-1 and TRBJ2-3, with a weak D call TRBD2 (5 bases). The germline V and J ends were trimmed by 3 bases and 9 bases, with 10 bases remaining between them. Germline V gene data show CDR1 as DFQATT and CDR2 as SNEGSKA (reference sequence). The CDR3 consists of 11 residues.

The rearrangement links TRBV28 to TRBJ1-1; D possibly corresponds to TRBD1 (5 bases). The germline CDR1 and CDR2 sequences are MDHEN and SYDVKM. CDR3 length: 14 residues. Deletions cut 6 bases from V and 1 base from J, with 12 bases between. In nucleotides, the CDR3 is TGTGCCAGCAGGGGGGGAGGGGAGAACACTGAAGCTTTCTTT. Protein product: CASRGGGENTEAFF.

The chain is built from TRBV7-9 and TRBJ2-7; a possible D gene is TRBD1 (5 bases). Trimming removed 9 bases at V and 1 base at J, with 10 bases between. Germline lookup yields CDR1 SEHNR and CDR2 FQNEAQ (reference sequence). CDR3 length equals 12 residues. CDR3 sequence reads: CASGQGSYEQYF. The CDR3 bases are TGTGCCAGTGGGCAGGGATCCTACGAGCAGTACTTC.

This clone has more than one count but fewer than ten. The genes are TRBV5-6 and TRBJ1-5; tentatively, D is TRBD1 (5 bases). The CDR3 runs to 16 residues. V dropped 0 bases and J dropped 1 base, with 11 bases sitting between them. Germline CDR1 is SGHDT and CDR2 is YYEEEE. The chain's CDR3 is CASSLGSGLSNQPQHF. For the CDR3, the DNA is TGTGCCAGCAGCTTGGGTTCGGGACTCAGCAATCAGCCCCAGCATTTT.

In nucleotides, the CDR3 is TGTGCCAGCTCATCCACCACTGCCGTTAACTATGGCTACACCTTC. Amino acid sequence: CASSSTTAVNYGYTF. This chain links TRBV18 with TRBJ1-2; D gene uncertain. CDR1 is KGHSH and CDR2 is LQKENI in the germline V gene. This CDR3 has 15 amino acids. Trimming removed 5 bases from V and 1 base from J, with 14 bases in between.

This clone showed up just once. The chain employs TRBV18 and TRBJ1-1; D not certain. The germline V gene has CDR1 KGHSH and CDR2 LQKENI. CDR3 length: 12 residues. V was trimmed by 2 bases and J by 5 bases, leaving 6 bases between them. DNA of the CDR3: TGTGCCAGCTCACCAAGGAGGACTGAAGCTTTCTTT. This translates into CASSPRRTEAFF.

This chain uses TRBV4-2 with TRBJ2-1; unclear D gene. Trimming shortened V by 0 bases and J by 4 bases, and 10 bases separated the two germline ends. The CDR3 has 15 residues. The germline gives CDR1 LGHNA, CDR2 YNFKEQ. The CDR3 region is CASSQDQARYNEQFF. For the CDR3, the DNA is TGTGCCAGCAGCCAAGATCAAGCGAGGTACAATGAGCAGTTCTTC.

The CDR3 loop reads CASQRTSGKENTGELFF. CDR3 coding DNA: TGTGCCAGCCAAAGGACTAGCGGGAAGGAGAACACCGGGGAGCTGTTTTTT. The gene calls are TRBV5-4 and TRBJ2-2; 12 bases are a match to TRBD2. Germline V gives CDR1 SGHNT, CDR2 YYREEE (reference sequence). With 7 bases clipped from V and 1 base from J, the junction kept 8 bases outside the gene matches. This CDR3 spans 17 amino acids.

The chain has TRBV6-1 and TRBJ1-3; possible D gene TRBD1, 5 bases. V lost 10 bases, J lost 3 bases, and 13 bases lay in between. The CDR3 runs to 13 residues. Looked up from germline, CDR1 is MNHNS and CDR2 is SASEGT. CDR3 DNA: TGTGCCACCGACCAGGGATTTGGAAACACCATATATTTT. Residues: CATDQGFGNTIYF.

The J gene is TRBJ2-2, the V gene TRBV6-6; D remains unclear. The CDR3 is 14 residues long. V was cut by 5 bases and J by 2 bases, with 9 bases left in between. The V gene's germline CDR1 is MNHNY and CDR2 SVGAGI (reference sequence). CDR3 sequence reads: CASSLTGNTGELFF. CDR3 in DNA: TGTGCCAGCAGTCTTACCGGTAACACCGGGGAGCTGTTTTTT.

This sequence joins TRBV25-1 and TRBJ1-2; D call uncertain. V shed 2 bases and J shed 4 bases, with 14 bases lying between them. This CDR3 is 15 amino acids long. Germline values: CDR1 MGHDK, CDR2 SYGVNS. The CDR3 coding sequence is TGTGCCAGCAGTGAAAATGTTAGAGGAACCTATGGCTACACCTTC. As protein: CASSENVRGTYGYTF.

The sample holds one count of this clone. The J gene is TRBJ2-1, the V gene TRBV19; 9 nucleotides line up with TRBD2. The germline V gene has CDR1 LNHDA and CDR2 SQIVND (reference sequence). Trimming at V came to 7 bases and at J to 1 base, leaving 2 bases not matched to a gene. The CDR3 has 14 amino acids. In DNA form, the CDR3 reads TGTGCCAGTACAGCGGGAGGATCCTACAATGAGCAGTTCTTC. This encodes CASTAGGSYNEQFF.

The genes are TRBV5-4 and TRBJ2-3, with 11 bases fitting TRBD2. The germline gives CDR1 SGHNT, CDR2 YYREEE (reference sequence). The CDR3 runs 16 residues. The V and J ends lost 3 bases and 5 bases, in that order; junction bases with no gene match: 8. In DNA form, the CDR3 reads TGTGCCAGCAGCTCCGGACTAGCGGGTCTTGAAGATACGCAGTATTTT. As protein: CASSSGLAGLEDTQYF. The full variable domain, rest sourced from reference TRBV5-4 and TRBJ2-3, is ETGVTQSPTHLIKTRGQQVTLRCSSQSGHNTVSWYQQALGQGPQFIFQYYREEENGRGNFPPRFSGLQFPNYSSELNVNALELDDSALYLCASSSGLAGLEDTQYFGPGTRLTVL.

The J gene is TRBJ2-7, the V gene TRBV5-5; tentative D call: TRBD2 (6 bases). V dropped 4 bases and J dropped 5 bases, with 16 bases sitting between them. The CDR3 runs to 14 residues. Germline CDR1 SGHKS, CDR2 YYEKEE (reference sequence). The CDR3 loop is CASSPRLVGDEQYF. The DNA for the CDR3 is TGTGCCAGCAGCCCACGACTAGTCGGGGACGAGCAGTACTTC.

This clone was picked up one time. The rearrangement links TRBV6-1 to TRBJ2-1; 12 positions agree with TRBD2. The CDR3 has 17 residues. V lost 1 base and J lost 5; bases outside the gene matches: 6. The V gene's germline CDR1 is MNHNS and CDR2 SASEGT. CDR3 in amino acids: CASSEVTSGSAHNEQFF. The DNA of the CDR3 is TGTGCCAGCAGTGAAGTGACTAGCGGGAGCGCCCACAATGAGCAGTTCTTC.

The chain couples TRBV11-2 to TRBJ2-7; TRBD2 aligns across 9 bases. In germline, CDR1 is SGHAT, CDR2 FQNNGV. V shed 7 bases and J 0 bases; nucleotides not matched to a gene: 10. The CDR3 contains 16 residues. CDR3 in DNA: TGTGCCAGCACCAGGGGCAGTAGCGGGAGCTCCTACGAGCAGTACTTC. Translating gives CASTRGSSGSSYEQYF.

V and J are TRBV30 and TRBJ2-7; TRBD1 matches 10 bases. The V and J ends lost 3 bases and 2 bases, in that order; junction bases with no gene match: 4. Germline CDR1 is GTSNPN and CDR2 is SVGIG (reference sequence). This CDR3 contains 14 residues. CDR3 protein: CAWSGTGATYEQYF. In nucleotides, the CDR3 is TGTGCCTGGAGCGGGACAGGGGCCACCTACGAGCAGTACTTC. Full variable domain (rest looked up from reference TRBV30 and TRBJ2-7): SQTIHQWPATLVQPVGSPLSLECTVEGTSNPNLYWYRQAAGRGLQLLFYSVGIGQISSEVPQNLSASRPQDRQFILSSKKLLLSDSGFYLCAWSGTGATYEQYFGPGTRLTVT.

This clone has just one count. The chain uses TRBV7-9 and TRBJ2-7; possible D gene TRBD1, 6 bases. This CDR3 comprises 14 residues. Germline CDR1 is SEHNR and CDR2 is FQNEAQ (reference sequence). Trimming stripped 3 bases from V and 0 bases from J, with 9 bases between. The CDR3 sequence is CASSFGQHSYEQYF. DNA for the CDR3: TGTGCCAGCAGCTTCGGACAGCACTCCTACGAGCAGTACTTC.

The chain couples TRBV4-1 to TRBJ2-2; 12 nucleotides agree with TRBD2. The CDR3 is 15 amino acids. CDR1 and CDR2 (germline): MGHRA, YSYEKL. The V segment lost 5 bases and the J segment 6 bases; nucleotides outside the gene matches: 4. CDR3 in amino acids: CASSVGLAGSGELFF. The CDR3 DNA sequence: TGCGCCAGCAGCGTCGGACTAGCGGGGTCCGGGGAGCTGTTTTTT.

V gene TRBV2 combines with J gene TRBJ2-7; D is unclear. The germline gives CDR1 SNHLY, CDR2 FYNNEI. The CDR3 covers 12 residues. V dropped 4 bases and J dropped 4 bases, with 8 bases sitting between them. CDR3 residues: CASSVGEYEQYF. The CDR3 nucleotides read TGTGCCAGCAGTGTTGGAGAGTACGAGCAGTACTTC.

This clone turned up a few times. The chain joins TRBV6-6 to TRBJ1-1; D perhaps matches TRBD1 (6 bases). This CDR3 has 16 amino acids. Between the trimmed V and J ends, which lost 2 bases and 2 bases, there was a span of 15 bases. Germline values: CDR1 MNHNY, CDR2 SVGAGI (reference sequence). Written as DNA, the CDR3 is TGTGCCAGCAGTTACCTTAGACGGGACATTAACACTGAAGCTTTCTTT. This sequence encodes CASSYLRRDINTEAFF.

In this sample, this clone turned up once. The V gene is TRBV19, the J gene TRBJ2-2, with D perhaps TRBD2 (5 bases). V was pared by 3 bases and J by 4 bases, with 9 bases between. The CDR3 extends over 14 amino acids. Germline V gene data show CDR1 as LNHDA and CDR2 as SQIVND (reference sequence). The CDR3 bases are TGTGCCAGTAGTATGGAGGCCTTCACCGGGGAGCTGTTTTTT. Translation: CASSMEAFTGELFF. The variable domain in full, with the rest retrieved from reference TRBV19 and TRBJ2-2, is DGGITQSPKYLFRKEGQNVTLSCEQNLNHDAMYWYRQDPGQGLRLIYYSQIVNDFQKGDIAEGYSVSREKKESFPLTVTSAQKNPTAFYLCASSMEAFTGELFFGEGSRLTVL.